This T cell receptor (beta chain) was identified in a study of T cell changes during pregnancy in multiple sclerosis. Produced via immunoSEQ multiplex PCR; TCRdb's table is partial and in-frame only. In the table there are about 40,000 clones, approximately 93% of which are singletons. CDR1 is SGHVS and CDR2 is FNYEAQ in the germline V gene. This CDR3 has 17 amino acids. V shed 0 bases and J shed 0 bases, with 9 bases lying between them. Sequenced here: CD8+ T cells from peripheral blood mononuclear cells, sampled in the third trimester of pregnancy. This clonotype was sampled from a female donor with multiple sclerosis, enrolled in a pregnancy study. The J gene is TRBJ1-6, the V gene TRBV7-6; no reliable D call. The CDR3 spells CASSLADIRSYNSPLHF. CDR3 nucleotide sequence: TGTGCCAGCAGCTTAGCCGACATACGCTCCTATAATTCACCCCTCCACTTT.